This T cell receptor (beta chain) was captured in a study of blood T cells in healthy people across ages. The wider study: Template switching picked up about one barcoded beta molecule for each two T cells.

Findings of the study overall: Age brought a roughly linear fall in TCR beta diversity measured per million T cells.

Total RNA extracted from each sample amounted to at least 5 micrograms. Primed by a sample-barcoded 5' primer and a J-beta primer mix, a second PCR proceeded for 7 to 11 cycles. The template-switch adaptor, which had 12 random nucleotides, put a tag on each cDNA molecule. TCRdb called the 5' RACE reads again in MiXCR, with one record for every CDR3 protein. The sample holds approximately 670,000 distinct CDR3 sequences; around 38% are singletons and the top ten take approximately 29%. Trimming removed 2 bases from V and 4 bases from J, with 13 bases in between. There are 15 residues in the CDR3. Comment on this clonotype: Antigen specificity is unknown.

The sequence came from a man older than 75 in good health. The source material was blood. The J gene is TRBJ2-3, the V gene TRBV12-3 or TRBV12-4, with D unclear. The CDR3 DNA is TGTGCCAGCAGTTTAACAAGGGCCCAAGCAGATACGCAGTATTTT. It translates to CASSLTRAQADTQYF.